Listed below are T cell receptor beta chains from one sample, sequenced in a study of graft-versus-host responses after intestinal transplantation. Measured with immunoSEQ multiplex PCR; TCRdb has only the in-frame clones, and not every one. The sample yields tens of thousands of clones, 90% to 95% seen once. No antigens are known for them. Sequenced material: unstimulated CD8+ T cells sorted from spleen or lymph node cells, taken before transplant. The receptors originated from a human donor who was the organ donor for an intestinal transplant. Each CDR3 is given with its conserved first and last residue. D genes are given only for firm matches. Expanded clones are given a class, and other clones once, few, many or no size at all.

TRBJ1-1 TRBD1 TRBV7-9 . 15 CASSSVLGQDTEAFF TGTGCCAGCAGCTCCGTCCTGGGACAGGACACTGAAGCTTTCTTT
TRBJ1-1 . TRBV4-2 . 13 CASSQEDNTEAFF TGTGCCAGCAGCCAAGAGGACAACACTGAAGCTTTCTTT
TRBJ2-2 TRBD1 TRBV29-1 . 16 CSVESVTGLNTGELFF TGCAGCGTTGAAAGTGTGACAGGGTTGAACACCGGGGAGCTGTTTTTT
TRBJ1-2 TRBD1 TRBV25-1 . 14 CASSGDRGQRGYTF TGTGCCAGCAGTGGAGACAGGGGGCAGAGAGGCTACACCTTC
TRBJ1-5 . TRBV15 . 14 CATSRTDSNQPRHF TGTGCCACCAGCAGAACGGACAGCAATCAGCCCCGGCATTTT
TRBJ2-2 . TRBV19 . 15 CASGFQGLDTGELFF TGTGCCAGTGGTTTTCAGGGACTCGACACCGGGGAGCTGTTTTTT
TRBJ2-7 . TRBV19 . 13 CASSAGLINVQYF TGTGCCAGTAGTGCGGGACTTATTAATGTGCAGTACTTC
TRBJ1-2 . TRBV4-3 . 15 CASSQWGTGTHGYTF TGCGCCAGCAGCCAATGGGGCACAGGGACTCATGGCTACACCTTC
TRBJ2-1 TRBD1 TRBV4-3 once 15 CASSQGTGNYNEQFF TGCGCCAGCAGCCAAGGGACAGGGAACTACAATGAGCAGTTCTTC
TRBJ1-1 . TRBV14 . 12 CASSLWGTEAFF TGTGCCAGCAGTCTCTGGGGGACTGAAGCTTTCTTT
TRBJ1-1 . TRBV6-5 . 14 CASSYSEGGTEAFF TGTGCCAGCAGTTACTCTGAGGGAGGCACTGAAGCTTTCTTT
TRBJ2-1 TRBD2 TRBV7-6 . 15 CASSLGLGTYNEQFF TGTGCCAGCAGCTTGGGACTAGGAACCTACAATGAGCAGTTCTTC
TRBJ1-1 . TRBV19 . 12 CASSPTGTEAFF TGTGCCAGTAGCCCTACAGGGACTGAAGCTTTCTTT
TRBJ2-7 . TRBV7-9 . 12 CASSSRLYEQYF TGTGCCAGCAGCTCACGACTCTACGAGCAGTACTTC
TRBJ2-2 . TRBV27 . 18 CASSFWPRDGLDTGELFF TGTGCCAGCAGTTTTTGGCCCCGGGACGGCCTTGACACCGGGGAGCTGTTTTTT
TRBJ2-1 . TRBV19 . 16 CASSIDYYLGTGEQFF TGTGCCAGTAGTATAGATTATTATTTAGGAACTGGGGAGCAGTTCTTC
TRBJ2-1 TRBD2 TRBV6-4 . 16 CASSARLADSYNEQFF TGTGCCAGCAGTGCCAGACTAGCGGACTCCTACAATGAGCAGTTCTTC
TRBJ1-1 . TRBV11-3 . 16 CASSLDQARGYTEAFF TGTGCCAGCAGCTTAGATCAGGCAAGGGGGTACACTGAAGCTTTCTTT
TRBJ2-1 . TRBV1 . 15 CTSSQDRGVYNEQFF TGCACCAGCAGCCAAGATAGGGGCGTATACAATGAGCAGTTCTTC
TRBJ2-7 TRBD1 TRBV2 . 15 CASSRGRQGPYEQYF TGTGCCAGCAGCCGGGGACGACAGGGCCCCTACGAGCAGTACTTC
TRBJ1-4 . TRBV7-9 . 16 CASSTTSFATNEKLFF TGTGCCAGCAGCACGACAAGTTTCGCAACTAATGAAAAACTGTTTTTT
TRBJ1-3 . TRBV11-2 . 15 CASSPDLLSGNTIYF TGTGCCAGCAGCCCCGACCTACTCTCTGGAAACACCATATATTTT
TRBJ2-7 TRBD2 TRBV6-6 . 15 CASRLRVGGASEQYF TGTGCCAGCAGGCTTCGGGTCGGGGGGGCTAGCGAGCAGTACTTC
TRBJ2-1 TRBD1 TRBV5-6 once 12 CASSTTGIEQFF TGTGCCAGCAGCACGACAGGGATTGAGCAGTTCTTC
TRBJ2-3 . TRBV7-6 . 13 CASSLAGRDTQYF TGTGCCAGCAGCTTAGCGGGTAGGGATACGCAGTATTTT
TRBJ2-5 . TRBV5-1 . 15 CASSLRTTIRETQYF TGCGCCAGCAGCTTGAGGACAACGATTCGGGAGACCCAGTACTTC
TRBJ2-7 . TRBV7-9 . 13 CASSLDRSYEQYF TGTGCCAGCAGCTTAGATAGGAGCTACGAGCAGTACTTC
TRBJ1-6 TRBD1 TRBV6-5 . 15 CASSPRTGGYSPLHF TGTGCCAGCAGTCCTAGGACAGGCGGTTACTCACCCCTCCACTTT
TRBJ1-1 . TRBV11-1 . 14 CASSLSQGITEAFF TGTGCCAGCAGCTTGTCCCAGGGGATTACTGAAGCTTTCTTT
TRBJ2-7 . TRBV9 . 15 CASSVEGGSVGEQYF TGTGCCAGCAGCGTAGAGGGGGGTTCCGTTGGCGAGCAGTACTTC
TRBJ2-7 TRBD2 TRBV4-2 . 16 CASSQDGAGGSYEQYF TGTGCCAGCAGCCAAGATGGAGCGGGGGGGTCCTACGAGCAGTACTTC
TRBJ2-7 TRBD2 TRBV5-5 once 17 CASSLGTSYPQFYEQYF TGTGCCAGCAGCCTCGGGACTAGCTACCCCCAATTCTACGAGCAGTACTTC
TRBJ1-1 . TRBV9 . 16 CASSPGDQRADTEAFF TGTGCCAGCAGCCCAGGGGATCAACGGGCGGACACTGAAGCTTTCTTT
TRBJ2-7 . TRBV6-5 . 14 CASSSQPLVSEQYF TGTGCCAGCAGTTCTCAACCTTTGGTATCCGAGCAGTACTTC
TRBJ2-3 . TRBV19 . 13 CASSIGTPYTQYF TGTGCCAGTAGTATAGGTACTCCCTATACGCAGTATTTT
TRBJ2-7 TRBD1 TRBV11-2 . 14 CASSLQGDTGEQYF TGTGCCAGCAGCTTACAGGGGGATACGGGCGAGCAGTACTTC
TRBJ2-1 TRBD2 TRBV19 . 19 CASSFPPRTSGGHHNEQFF TGTGCCAGTAGTTTCCCACCACGGACTAGCGGGGGTCACCACAATGAGCAGTTCTTC
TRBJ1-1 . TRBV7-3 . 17 CASSLTGSWGPWTEAFF TGTGCCAGCAGCTTAACTGGATCGTGGGGGCCTTGGACTGAAGCTTTCTTT
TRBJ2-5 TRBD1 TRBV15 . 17 CATSRVQGSTFQETQYF TGTGCCACCAGCAGAGTACAGGGGTCAACGTTCCAAGAGACCCAGTACTTC
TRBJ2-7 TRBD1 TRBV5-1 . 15 CASSSWTGGETEQYF TGCGCCAGCAGCTCTTGGACAGGGGGTGAGACCGAGCAGTACTTC
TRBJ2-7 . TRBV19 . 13 CASRARGSYEQYF TGTGCCAGTAGAGCCAGGGGCTCCTACGAGCAGTACTTC
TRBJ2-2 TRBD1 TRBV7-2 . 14 CASSLAQGAGELFF TGTGCCAGCAGCTTAGCACAGGGGGCCGGGGAGCTGTTTTTT
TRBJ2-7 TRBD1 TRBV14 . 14 CASSHRTGGYEQYF TGTGCCAGCAGCCATCGGACAGGGGGCTACGAGCAGTACTTC
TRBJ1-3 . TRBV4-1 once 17 CASSPQAGGLSGNTIYF TGCGCCAGCAGCCCTCAAGCCGGGGGCTTATCCGGAAACACCATATATTTT
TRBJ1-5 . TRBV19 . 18 CASSIRETSFYSNQPQHF TGTGCCAGTAGTATAAGGGAGACATCGTTTTATAGCAATCAGCCCCAGCATTTT
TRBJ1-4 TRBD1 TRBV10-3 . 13 CAITDRVGEKLFF TGTGCCATCACCGACAGGGTGGGTGAAAAACTGTTTTTT
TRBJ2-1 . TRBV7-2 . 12 CASLREYNEQFF TGTGCCAGCCTCCGGGAGTACAATGAGCAGTTCTTC
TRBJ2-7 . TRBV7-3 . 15 CASRKGWEQWCEQYF TGTGCCAGCCGTAAAGGTTGGGAGCAATGGTGCGAGCAGTACTTC
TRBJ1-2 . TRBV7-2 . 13 CASSLAPHYGYTF TGTGCCAGCAGCTTAGCCCCCCATTATGGCTACACCTTC
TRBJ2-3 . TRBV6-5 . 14 CASSYGLGTDTQYF TGTGCCAGCAGTTACGGGCTGGGCACAGATACGCAGTATTTT
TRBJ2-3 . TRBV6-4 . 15 CASSDSRGGTDTQYF TGTGCCAGCAGTGACTCGAGGGGGGGCACAGATACGCAGTATTTT